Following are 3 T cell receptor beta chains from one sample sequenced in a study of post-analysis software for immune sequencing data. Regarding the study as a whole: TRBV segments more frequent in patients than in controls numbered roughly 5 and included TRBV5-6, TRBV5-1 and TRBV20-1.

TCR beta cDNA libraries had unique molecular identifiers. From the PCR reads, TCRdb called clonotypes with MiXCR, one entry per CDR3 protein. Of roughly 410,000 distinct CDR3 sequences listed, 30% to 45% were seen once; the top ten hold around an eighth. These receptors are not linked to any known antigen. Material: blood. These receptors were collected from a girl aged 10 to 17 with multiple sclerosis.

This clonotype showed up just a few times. The CDR3 DNA reads as TGCAGCGTCCGGCGGGGGGGAAACACTGAAGCTTTCTTT. Translation gives CSVRRGGNTEAFF. V is TRBV29-1 and J is TRBJ1-1, with a possible D match to TRBD1 (5 bases). This CDR3 has 13 amino acids. From germline, CDR1 is SQVTM and CDR2 ANQGSEA. V lost 6 bases and J lost 2, with 13 bases in between.

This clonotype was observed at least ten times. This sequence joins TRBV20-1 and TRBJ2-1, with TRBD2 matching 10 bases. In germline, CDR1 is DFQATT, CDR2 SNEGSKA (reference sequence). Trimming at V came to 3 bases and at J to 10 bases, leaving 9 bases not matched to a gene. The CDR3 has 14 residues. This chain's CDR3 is CSARASGGGREQFF. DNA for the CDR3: TGCAGTGCTAGGGCTAGCGGGGGAGGGAGAGAGCAGTTCTTC.

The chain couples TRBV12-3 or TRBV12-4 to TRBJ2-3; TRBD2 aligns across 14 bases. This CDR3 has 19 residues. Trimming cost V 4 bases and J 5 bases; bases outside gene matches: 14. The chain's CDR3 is CASSSSPGLAGGRGDTQYF. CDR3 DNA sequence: TGTGCCAGCAGTTCTTCACCCGGACTAGCGGGGGGTCGGGGAGATACGCAGTATTTT.